This note documents a single T cell receptor beta chain sequence. This clonotype was recorded at least ten times. The antigen this receptor binds is unknown. The input lacks base qualities; no much larger clone sits a single base away. According to the germline V gene (reference sequence), CDR1 reads LNHNV and CDR2 reads YYDKDF. The CDR3 goes from the cysteine to the phenylalanine over 14 residues. Of all the DNA, just the CDR3 is kept, 42 bases in frame from base 1. The germline V and J ends show losses of 4 bases and 8 bases respectively, and no gene match explains 7 bases of the junction. The data stem from a study of identical twins listed by TCRdb under 2016. About the full investigation: The study deep-sequenced TCR alpha and beta repertoires from monozygotic twins, unrelated adults of various ages and cord blood to test whether fetal clonotypes persist. Replicate twin experiments were performed at different times using different library preparation protocols to rule out contamination.

The library was produced with 5' RACE. These reads were obtained on an Illumina HiSeq 2000. A universal primer binding site was introduced by template switching, and a unique molecular identifier was present in the final cDNA, enabling accurate counting of TCR cDNA molecules. Specific primers in the conserved constant-segment region were used to synthesize first-strand cDNA for TCR alpha and beta chains. To control for contamination, every cDNA library carried two barcodes: a SMART-Mk sample barcode plus Illumina barcodes. TruSeq adapter sequences and Illumina sample barcodes were added in two successive PCR steps. The Illumina HiSeq platform was used with custom primers to sequence TCR alpha and beta cDNA libraries. Per the source publication's procedure: MiGEC was used to process raw reads and extract unique molecular identifiers, and MiXCR was used to find CDR3 positions. For each individual, recombination models were inferred using an EM algorithm with the repgenHMM and IGoR tools. Shared clonotype analysis was performed with the tcR package in R, normalizing sharing by the product of cloneset sizes. Out-of-frame nonproductive sequences were analyzed to study raw recombination free of thymic and clonal selection effects. TCRdb trimmed public reads at Q25 via fastp, called clones via MiXCR and kept in-frame beta chains. Identical CDR3 protein sequences are pooled into one entry, listed with their most common genes and DNA. The V and J calls reflect TCRdb's pipeline rather than the authors' work. Counted in this sample were roughly 250,000 distinct CDR3 sequences; 7% of them appeared once. Roughly 3.9% of the sample lies in the top ten.

Paper-wide results and their limitations: Conclusions relied on cross-sectional statistical analysis, since the same donors could not be followed over many years. Abundant cord blood beta clonotypes had fewer insertions, young adult naive repertoires showed a similar but weaker trend, and memory repertoires showed no such trend. Excess twin sharing in beta out-of-frame sequences was weaker because fewer shared sequences lowered the signal-to-noise ratio. Compared with coincidental sharing between unrelated individuals, an excess of low generation-probability sequences was observed among out-of-frame TCR alpha sequences shared between twins. Invariant T cells such as MAIT and iNKT could partly confound zero-insertion analyses, although diverse VJ usage argued against such confounding for most clonotypes. In monozygotic twins, out-of-frame TCR alpha sharing was systematically underestimated by recombination models, although the models agreed with sharing between unrelated individuals.

Every donor in the study was a healthy Caucasian. Three pairs of female monozygotic twins, all aged about 18 to 29 years, were included in the twin cohort. Miltenyi CD45RO+ enrichment and human naive T-cell isolation kits were used to isolate memory (CD45RO+) and naive T cells from PBMC. The same data also contributed to another study, on yellow fever vaccine responses in identical twins. As the second paper documents: The authors reported that the T cell response to vaccination in identical twins appeared partly convergent and partly personalized. In identical twins, the study followed T cell clones that responded to the vaccine with precision.

The sequenced sample was memory (CD45RO+) T cells sorted from blood. The sample's cell subset or site label is to be understood as: CD45RO+ enriched T cells. The clonotype was recovered from a woman aged 18-29 years in good health. This chain joins TRBV15 to TRBJ2-1, with 8 bases aligning to TRBD1. The nucleotides are TGTGCCACCAGCATCACAGGACAGGGCGATGAGCAGTTCTTC. This yields the protein CATSITGQGDEQFF.